This T cell receptor beta chain was recorded in a study of cytomegalovirus exposure and HLA in healthy donors. Study-wide results and caveats: In a later analysis, at a false discovery rate of 0.05, roughly 17,000 TCR beta sequences matched HLA alleles. Previously analyzed data showed that most TCR beta V segments were productive at a frequency of about 87% or about 30%. According to the study, roughly 180 TCR beta chains were cytomegalovirus-associated.

As for the donors, each was a healthy bone marrow donor. Vbeta (60) and Jbeta (13) primers were used in the PCR. TCRdb's copy holds only in-frame clones and misses some; the assay was immunoSEQ multiplex PCR. This table holds around 100,000 clones, less than 80% found once. This clone was picked up one time. Its antigen is currently unknown. The length of the CDR3 is 14 residues. V lost 3 bases and J lost 2, with 8 bases in between. Germline V lookup: CDR1 MNHNY, CDR2 SVGAGI (reference sequence). The chain carries TRBV6-6 and TRBJ1-5; D is perhaps TRBD1 (6 bases). The specimen was PBMCs. The clonotype originates from a middle-aged woman in good health and CMV-seronegative. The CDR3 protein is CASSYNRGNQPQHF. The CDR3, as DNA: TGTGCCAGCAGTTATAACAGGGGCAATCAGCCCCAGCATTTT.